This TCR beta chain was recovered during a study of control samples from healthy donors and cancer patients (TCRdb year 2020). Taken from cysteine to phenylalanine, the CDR3 has 14 residues. The read is trimmed to its CDR3 DNA, 42 bases read in frame from base 1. Compared with germline, V lacks 5 bases and J lacks 5 bases; bases without a gene match: 3. CDR1 and CDR2, looked up from the germline V gene (reference sequence), are SEHNR and FQNEAQ. To note about this clone: Its antigen specificity is not known. No quality values exist for individual bases; no much larger clone is one base distant.

The method behind the library was the immunoSEQ multiplex PCR assay. The source is immuneACCESS, and TCRdb retained only in-frame sequences with V and J called. Part of the clones is not carried over; for the studies checked, unresolved V genes explain less than half of this, and the remainder is unexplained. The sample table contains around 52,000 clones; only one count was recorded for 85% to 95% of them. Together, the top ten hold around 0.9% of the sample. The sequence was collected from a man aged 25-40 years with colorectal cancer. Sequenced: PBMCs. Rearrangement joined TRBV7-9 to TRBJ1-2; 12 middle bases align to TRBD1. The bases read TGTGCCAGCAGCGAGGGACAGGGGGCGTATGGCTACACCTTC. Protein translation: CASSEGQGAYGYTF.